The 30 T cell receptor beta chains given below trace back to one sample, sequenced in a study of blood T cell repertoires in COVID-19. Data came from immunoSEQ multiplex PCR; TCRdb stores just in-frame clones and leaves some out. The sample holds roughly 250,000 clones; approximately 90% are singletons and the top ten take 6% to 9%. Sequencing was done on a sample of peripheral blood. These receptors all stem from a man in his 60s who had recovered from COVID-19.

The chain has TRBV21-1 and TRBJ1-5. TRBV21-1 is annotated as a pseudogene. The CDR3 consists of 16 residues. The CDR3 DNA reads TGTGCCAGCAGCAAACGCCCCGGGGGGAAGGATCAGCCCCAGCATTTT. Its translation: CASSKRPGGKDQPQHF.

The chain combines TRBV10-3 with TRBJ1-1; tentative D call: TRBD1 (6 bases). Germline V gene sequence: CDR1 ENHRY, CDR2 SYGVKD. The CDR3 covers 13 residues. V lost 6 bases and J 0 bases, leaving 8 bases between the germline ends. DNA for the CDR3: TGTGCCATCAGACGACAGGTGAACACTGAAGCTTTCTTT. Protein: CAIRRQVNTEAFF.

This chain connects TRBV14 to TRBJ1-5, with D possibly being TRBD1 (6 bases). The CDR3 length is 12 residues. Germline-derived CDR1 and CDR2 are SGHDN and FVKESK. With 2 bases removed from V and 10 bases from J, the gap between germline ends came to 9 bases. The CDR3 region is CASSQRGGPQHF. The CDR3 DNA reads TGTGCCAGCAGCCAAAGGGGGGGCCCCCAGCATTTT.

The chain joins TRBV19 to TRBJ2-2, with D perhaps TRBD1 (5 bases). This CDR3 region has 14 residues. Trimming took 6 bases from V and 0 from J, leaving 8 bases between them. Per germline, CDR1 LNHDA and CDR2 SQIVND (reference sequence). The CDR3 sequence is CASRGQSNTGELFF. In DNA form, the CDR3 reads TGTGCCAGTAGGGGGCAGTCGAACACCGGGGAGCTGTTTTTT.

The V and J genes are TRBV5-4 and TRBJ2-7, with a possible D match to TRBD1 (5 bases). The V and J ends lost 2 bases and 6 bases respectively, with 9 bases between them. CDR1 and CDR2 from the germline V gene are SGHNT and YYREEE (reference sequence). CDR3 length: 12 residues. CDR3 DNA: TGTGCCAGCAGCTTTCCAGGGCGCGAGCAGTACTTC. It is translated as CASSFPGREQYF.

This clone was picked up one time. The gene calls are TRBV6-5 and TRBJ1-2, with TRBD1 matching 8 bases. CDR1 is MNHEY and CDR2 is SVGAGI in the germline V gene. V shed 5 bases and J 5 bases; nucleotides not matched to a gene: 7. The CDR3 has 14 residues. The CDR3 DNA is TGTGCCAGCAGTACGACGACAGGGGTTTATGGCTACACCTTC. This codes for CASSTTTGVYGYTF.

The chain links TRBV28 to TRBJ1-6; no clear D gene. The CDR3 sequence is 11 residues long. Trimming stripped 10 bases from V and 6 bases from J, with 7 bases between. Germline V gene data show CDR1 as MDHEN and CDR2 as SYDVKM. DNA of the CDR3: TGTGCCACCTCTTTTAATTCACCCCTCCACTTT. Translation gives CATSFNSPLHF.

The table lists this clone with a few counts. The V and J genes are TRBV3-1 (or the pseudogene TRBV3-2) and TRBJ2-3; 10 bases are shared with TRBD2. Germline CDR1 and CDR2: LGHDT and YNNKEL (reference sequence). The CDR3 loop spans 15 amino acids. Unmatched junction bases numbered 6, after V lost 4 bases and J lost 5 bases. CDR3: CASSPVLAGVDTQYF. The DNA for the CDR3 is TGTGCCAGCAGCCCAGTCCTAGCGGGGGTAGATACGCAGTATTTT.

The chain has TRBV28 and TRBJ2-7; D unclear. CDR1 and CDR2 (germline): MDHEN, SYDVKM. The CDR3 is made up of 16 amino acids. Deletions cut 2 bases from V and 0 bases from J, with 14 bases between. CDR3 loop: CASSLRGVLISYEQYF. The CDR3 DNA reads TGTGCCAGCAGTTTACGAGGTGTGCTGATCTCCTACGAGCAGTACTTC.

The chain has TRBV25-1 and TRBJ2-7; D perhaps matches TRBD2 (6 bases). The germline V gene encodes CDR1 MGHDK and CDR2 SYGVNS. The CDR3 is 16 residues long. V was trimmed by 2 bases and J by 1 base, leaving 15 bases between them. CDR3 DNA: TGTGCCAGCAGTGAACCATCCGGGACTGATTCCTACGAGCAGTACGTC. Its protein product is CASSEPSGTDSYEQYV.

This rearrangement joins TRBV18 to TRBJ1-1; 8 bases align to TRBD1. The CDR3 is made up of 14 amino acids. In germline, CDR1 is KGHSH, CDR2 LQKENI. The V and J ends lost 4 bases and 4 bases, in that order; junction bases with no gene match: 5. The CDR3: CASSLGQGGTEAFF. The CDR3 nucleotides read TGTGCCAGCTCACTCGGACAGGGAGGCACTGAAGCTTTCTTT.

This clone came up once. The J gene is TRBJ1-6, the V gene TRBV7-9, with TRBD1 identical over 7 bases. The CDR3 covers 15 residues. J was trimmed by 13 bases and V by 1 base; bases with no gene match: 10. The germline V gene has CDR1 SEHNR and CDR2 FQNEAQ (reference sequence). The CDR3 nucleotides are TGTGCCAGCAGCTTAGTCCAGGGGGTGGAAGGGCCCCTCCACTTT. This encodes CASSLVQGVEGPLHF.

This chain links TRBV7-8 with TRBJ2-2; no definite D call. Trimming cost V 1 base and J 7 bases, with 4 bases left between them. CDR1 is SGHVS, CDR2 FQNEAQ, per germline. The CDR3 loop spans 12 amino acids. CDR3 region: CASSLVSGELFF. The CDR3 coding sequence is TGTGCCAGCAGCTTAGTGAGCGGGGAGCTGTTTTTT.

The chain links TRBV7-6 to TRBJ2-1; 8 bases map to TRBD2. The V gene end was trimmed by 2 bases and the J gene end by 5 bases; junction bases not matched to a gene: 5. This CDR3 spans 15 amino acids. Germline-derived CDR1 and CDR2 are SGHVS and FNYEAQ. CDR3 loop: CASSLSPGLDNEQFF. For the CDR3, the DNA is TGTGCCAGCAGCTTAAGCCCGGGACTAGACAATGAGCAGTTCTTC.

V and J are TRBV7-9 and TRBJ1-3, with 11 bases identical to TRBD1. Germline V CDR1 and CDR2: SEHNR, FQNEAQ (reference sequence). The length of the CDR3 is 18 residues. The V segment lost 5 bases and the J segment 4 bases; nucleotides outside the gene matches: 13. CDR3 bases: TGTGCCAGCAGCCCAGGACAGGGGGCATTACCCGGCGGAAACACCATATATTTT. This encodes CASSPGQGALPGGNTIYF.

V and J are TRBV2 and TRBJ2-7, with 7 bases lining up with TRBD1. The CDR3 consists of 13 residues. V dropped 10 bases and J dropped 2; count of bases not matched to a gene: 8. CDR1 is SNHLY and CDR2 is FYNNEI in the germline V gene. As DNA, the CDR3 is TGTGCCAATGACAGGGAAAATCCCTACGAGCAGTACTTC. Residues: CANDRENPYEQYF.

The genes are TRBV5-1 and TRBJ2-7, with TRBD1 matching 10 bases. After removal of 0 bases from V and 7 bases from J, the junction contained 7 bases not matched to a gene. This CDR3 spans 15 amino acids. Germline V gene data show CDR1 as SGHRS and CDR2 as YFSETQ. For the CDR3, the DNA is TGCGCCAGCAGCTTGGGACAGGGGGCCTTTCAGGAGCAGTACTTC. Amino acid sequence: CASSLGQGAFQEQYF. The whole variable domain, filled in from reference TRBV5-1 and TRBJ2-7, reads KAGVTQTPRYLIKTRGQQVTLSCSPISGHRSVSWYQQTPGQGLQFLFEYFSETQRNKGNFPGRFSGRQFSNSRSEMNVSTLELGDSALYLCASSLGQGAFQEQYFGPGTRLTVT.

CDR3: CASSPPDRVNTEAFF. The DNA for the CDR3 is TGTGCCAGCTCACCACCCGACAGGGTGAACACTGAAGCTTTCTTT. V and J are TRBV18 and TRBJ1-1, with TRBD1 matching 7 bases. The ends lost 0 bases at V and 0 bases at J; junction bases unmatched: 1. Germline CDR1 is KGHSH and CDR2 is LQKENI. The CDR3 extends over 15 amino acids.

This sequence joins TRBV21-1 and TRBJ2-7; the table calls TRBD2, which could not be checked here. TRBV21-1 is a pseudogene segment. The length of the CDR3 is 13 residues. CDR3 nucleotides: TGTGCCAGCAGCAAAGTCCCTTCCTACGAGCAGTACGTC. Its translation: CASSKVPSYEQYV.

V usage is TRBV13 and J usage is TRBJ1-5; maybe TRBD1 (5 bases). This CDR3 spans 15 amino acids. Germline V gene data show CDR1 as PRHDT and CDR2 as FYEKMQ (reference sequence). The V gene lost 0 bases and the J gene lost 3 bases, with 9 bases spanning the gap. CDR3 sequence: CASSLGRRVNQPQHF. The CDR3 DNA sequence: TGTGCCAGCAGCTTAGGCCGCAGGGTCAATCAGCCCCAGCATTTT.

The CDR3, as DNA: TGTGCCAGCAGCTACCAAGCTTACGTTTTCTTC. Amino acids: CASSYQAYVFF. J is TRBJ2-1 and V is TRBV7-8, with no clear D. V shed 4 bases and J shed 16 bases, with 14 bases lying between them. The germline V gene encodes CDR1 SGHVS and CDR2 FQNEAQ. CDR3 size: 11 residues.

This CDR3 is CASSPFGNYGYTF. For the CDR3, the DNA is TGTGCCAGCAGCCCCTTCGGTAACTATGGCTACACCTTC. The rearrangement links TRBV7-2 to TRBJ1-2, with D unclear. The CDR3 loop spans 13 amino acids. Germline V CDR1 and CDR2: SGHTA, FQGNSA. The V end lost 5 bases, the J end lost 1 base, and 8 bases lay between the germline ends.

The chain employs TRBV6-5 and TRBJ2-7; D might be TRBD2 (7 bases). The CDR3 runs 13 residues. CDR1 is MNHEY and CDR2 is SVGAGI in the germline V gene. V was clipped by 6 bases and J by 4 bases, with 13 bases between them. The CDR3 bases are TGTGCCAGCAGGACGGGGGGCCAGTACGAGCAGTACTTC. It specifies CASRTGGQYEQYF.

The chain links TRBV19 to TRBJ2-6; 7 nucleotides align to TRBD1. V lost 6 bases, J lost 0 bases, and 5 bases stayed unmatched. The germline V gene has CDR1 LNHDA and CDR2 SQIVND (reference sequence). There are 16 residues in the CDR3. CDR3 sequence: CASRLQGSSGANVLTF. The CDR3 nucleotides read TGTGCCAGTAGGCTACAGGGGTCCTCTGGGGCCAACGTCCTGACTTTC.

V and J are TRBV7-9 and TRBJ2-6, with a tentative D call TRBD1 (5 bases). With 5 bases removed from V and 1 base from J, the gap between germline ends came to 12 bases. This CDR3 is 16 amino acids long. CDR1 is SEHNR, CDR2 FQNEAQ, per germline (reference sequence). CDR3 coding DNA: TGTGCCAGCAGCCCTCAGGGATTATCTGGGGCCAACGTCCTGACTTTC. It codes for CASSPQGLSGANVLTF.

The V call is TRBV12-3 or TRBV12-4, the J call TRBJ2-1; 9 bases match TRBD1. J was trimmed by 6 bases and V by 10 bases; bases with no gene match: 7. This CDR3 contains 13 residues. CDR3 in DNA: TGTGCCACCGAGAGGACAGGGGTCAATGAGCAGTTCTTC. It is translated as CATERTGVNEQFF.

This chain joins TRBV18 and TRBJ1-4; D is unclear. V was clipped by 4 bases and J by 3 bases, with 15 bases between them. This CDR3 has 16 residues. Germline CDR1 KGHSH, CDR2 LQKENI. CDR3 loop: CASSLLTRGANEKLFF. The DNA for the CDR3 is TGTGCCAGCTCACTTCTTACCCGAGGAGCTAATGAAAAACTGTTTTTT.

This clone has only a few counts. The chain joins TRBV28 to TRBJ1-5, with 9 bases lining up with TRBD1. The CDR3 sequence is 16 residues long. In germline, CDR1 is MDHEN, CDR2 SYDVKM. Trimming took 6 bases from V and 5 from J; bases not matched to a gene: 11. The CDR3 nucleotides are TGTGCCAGCAGCGCTACCGGGACAGGGCCCCATCAGCCCCAGCATTTT. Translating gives CASSATGTGPHQPQHF.

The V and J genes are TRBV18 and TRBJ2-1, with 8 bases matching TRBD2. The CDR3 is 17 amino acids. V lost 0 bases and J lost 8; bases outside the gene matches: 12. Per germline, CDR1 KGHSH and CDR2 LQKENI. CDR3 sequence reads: CASSPPGMAGGGDEQFF. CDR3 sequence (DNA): TGTGCCAGCTCACCACCGGGGATGGCGGGGGGAGGAGATGAGCAGTTCTTC. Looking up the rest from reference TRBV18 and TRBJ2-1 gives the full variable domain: NAGVMQNPRHLVRRRGQEARLRCSPMKGHSHVYWYRQLPEEGLKFMVYLQKENIIDESGMPKERFSAEFPKEGPSILRIQQVVRGDSAAYFCASSPPGMAGGGDEQFFGPGTRLTVL.

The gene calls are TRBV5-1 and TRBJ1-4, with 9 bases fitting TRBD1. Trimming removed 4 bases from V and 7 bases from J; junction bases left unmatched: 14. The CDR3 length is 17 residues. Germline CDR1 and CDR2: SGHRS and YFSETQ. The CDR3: CASSMGVVGQGIEKLFF. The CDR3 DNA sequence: TGCGCCAGCAGCATGGGGGTCGTAGGACAGGGGATTGAAAAACTGTTTTTT.